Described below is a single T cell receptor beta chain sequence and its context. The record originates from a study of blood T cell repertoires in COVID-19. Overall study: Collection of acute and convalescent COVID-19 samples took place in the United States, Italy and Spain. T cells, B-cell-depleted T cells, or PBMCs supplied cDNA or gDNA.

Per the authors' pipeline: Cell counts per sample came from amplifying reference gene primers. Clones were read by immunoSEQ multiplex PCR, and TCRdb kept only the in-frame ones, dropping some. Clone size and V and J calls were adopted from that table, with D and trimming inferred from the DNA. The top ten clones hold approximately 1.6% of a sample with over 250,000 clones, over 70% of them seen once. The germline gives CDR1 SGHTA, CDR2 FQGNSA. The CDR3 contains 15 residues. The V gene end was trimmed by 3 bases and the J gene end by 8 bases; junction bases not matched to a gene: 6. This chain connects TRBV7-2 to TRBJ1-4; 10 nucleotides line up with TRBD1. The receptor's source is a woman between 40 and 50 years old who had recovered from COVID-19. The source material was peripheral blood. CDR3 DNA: TGTGCCAGCAGCTTGTCCGGGACAGGGGAGGAAAAACTGTTTTTT. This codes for CASSLSGTGEEKLFF. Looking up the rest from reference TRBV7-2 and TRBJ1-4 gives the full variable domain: GAGVSQSPSNKVTEKGKDVELRCDPISGHTALYWYRQSLGQGLEFLIYFQGNSAPDKSGLPSDRFSAERTGGSVSTLTIQRTQQEDSAVYLCASSLSGTGEEKLFFGSGTQLSVL.